These 18 T cell receptor beta chains were all obtained from the same sample, sequenced in a study of cytomegalovirus exposure and HLA in healthy donors. The PCR had 60 Vbeta and 13 Jbeta primers. Clones were read by immunoSEQ multiplex PCR, and TCRdb kept only the in-frame ones, dropping some. Of some 120,000 clones in the sample, 80% were seen once. The specimen was PBMCs. Receptors originate from a man in his thirties or forties in good health and CMV-seronegative.

The V call is TRBV30, the J call TRBJ1-1; 7 bases fit TRBD1. V dropped 3 bases and J dropped 4; count of bases not matched to a gene: 8. CDR1 GTSNPN and CDR2 SVGIG come from the germline V gene (reference sequence). The CDR3 loop spans 14 amino acids. Here the CDR3 reads CAWSPNRGGTEAFF. DNA of the CDR3: TGTGCCTGGAGCCCCAACAGGGGAGGCACTGAAGCTTTCTTT. The full variable domain, completed using reference TRBV30 and TRBJ1-1, is SQTIHQWPATLVQPVGSPLSLECTVEGTSNPNLYWYRQAAGRGLQLLFYSVGIGQISSEVPQNLSASRPQDRQFILSSKKLLLSDSGFYLCAWSPNRGGTEAFFGQGTRLTVV.

This sequence joins TRBV4-2 and TRBJ2-7; the match to TRBD2 covers 9 bases. This CDR3 contains 16 residues. The V segment lost 0 bases and the J segment 4 bases; nucleotides outside the gene matches: 7. CDR1 LGHNA and CDR2 YNFKEQ come from the germline V gene. The CDR3 DNA sequence: TGTGCCAGCAGCCAAGATAGGTCTAGCGGGGTATACGAGCAGTACTTC. This codes for CASSQDRSSGVYEQYF.

The rearrangement links TRBV11-3 to TRBJ1-2; D is ambiguous. This CDR3 is built from 13 residues. The germline gives CDR1 SGHNT, CDR2 YENEEA. Deletions cut 3 bases from V and 8 bases from J, with 13 bases between. The CDR3, as DNA: TGTGCCAGCAGCTTCCCGGGTATGCGGGGCTACACCTTC. Encoded protein: CASSFPGMRGYTF.

The chain combines TRBV7-9 with TRBJ2-7, with a possible D match to TRBD1 (5 bases). CDR3 length: 15 residues. CDR1 is SEHNR, CDR2 FQNEAQ, per germline (reference sequence). Trimming left V 5 bases short and J 4 bases short, with 18 bases between. In DNA, the CDR3 is TGTGCCAGCAGCGGCGATGAACAGGAACTTTACGAGCAGTACTTC. Its translation: CASSGDEQELYEQYF.

This chain's CDR3 is CATSRGPGDLLNEKLFF. The CDR3 region has the DNA TGTGCCACCAGCAGAGGGCCAGGGGACCTTCTCAATGAAAAACTGTTTTTT. V is TRBV15 and J is TRBJ1-4, with a weak D call TRBD1 (6 bases). Trimming pared 1 base from V and 5 bases from J, leaving 17 bases between. This CDR3 contains 17 residues. Germline CDR1 and CDR2: LNHNV and YYDKDF (reference sequence).

This chain joins TRBV5-1 and TRBJ1-4; TRBD1 might be the D (5 bases). This CDR3 spans 17 amino acids. Germline CDR1 is SGHRS and CDR2 is YFSETQ. Deletions cut 1 base from V and 0 bases from J, with 13 bases between. The CDR3 bases are TGCGCCAGCAGCTTGTCGGGGGACTATGCAACTAATGAAAAACTGTTTTTT. Protein product: CASSLSGDYATNEKLFF.

The sample holds a few counts of this clone. Other DNA variants within this sample encode the same CDR3. The chain has TRBV6-6 and TRBJ1-3; D is unclear. The CDR3 has 15 residues. V lost 0 bases and J lost 0, with 6 bases in between. Germline lookup yields CDR1 MNHNY and CDR2 SVGAGI (reference sequence). Here the CDR3 reads CASSYSGGSGNTIYF. The CDR3, as DNA: TGTGCCAGCAGTTACTCTGGCGGCTCTGGAAACACCATATATTTT.

V usage is TRBV19 and J usage is TRBJ1-2, with a possible D match to TRBD1 (5 bases). The germline V gene encodes CDR1 LNHDA and CDR2 SQIVND (reference sequence). The CDR3 consists of 17 residues. V dropped 5 bases and J dropped 5 bases, with 24 bases sitting between them. The CDR3 DNA reads TGTGCCAGTAGTTGGGGTGTCCCGGCGGGGGACGTTTATGGCTACACCTTC. It is translated as CASSWGVPAGDVYGYTF. The full variable domain, in which reference TRBV19 and TRBJ1-2 provide the parts outside the CDR3, is DGGITQSPKYLFRKEGQNVTLSCEQNLNHDAMYWYRQDPGQGLRLIYYSQIVNDFQKGDIAEGYSVSREKKESFPLTVTSAQKNPTAFYLCASSWGVPAGDVYGYTFGSGTRLTVV.

DNA of the CDR3: TGTGCCAGCAGTTTGCCGGGACAGGGGGCGCGTCATGAGCAGTTCTTC. Its protein is CASSLPGQGARHEQFF. This rearrangement joins TRBV11-2 to TRBJ2-1, with 12 bases fitting TRBD1. CDR1 is SGHAT and CDR2 is FQNNGV in the germline V gene. Trimming removed 6 bases from V and 8 bases from J; junction bases left unmatched: 11. There are 16 residues in the CDR3.

The rearrangement uses TRBV29-1 and TRBJ2-6; TRBD2 matches at 7 bases. V lost 3 bases to trimming and J lost 0 bases; unmatched junction nucleotides: 5. Germline CDR1 reads SQVTM; CDR2 reads ANQGSEA. This CDR3 is 16 amino acids long. The CDR3 nucleotides are TGCAGCGTTGAGTGGGGGAGGGACTCTGGGGCCAACGTCCTGACTTTC. Its protein product is CSVEWGRDSGANVLTF.

V usage is TRBV28 and J usage is TRBJ1-2, with TRBD1 matching 11 bases. The CDR3 has 18 residues. Germline lookup yields CDR1 MDHEN and CDR2 SYDVKM. J lost 4 bases, V lost 2 bases, and 12 bases had no gene match. The CDR3 sequence is CASSLTPGGTGGAYGYTF. CDR3 DNA sequence: TGTGCCAGCAGTTTAACCCCGGGCGGGACAGGGGGGGCCTATGGCTACACCTTC.

The rearrangement joins TRBV28 to TRBJ2-5; D perhaps matches TRBD1 (6 bases). The length of the CDR3 is 15 residues. Germline lookup yields CDR1 MDHEN and CDR2 SYDVKM. Trimming took off 3 bases at V and 5 bases at J, with 16 bases between the two ends. Here the CDR3 reads CASSFKQGLMETQYF. CDR3 nucleotides: TGTGCCAGCAGTTTCAAACAGGGTTTGATGGAGACCCAGTACTTC.

The V gene is TRBV5-1, the J gene TRBJ2-1; 14 positions match TRBD2. V shed 4 bases, J shed 9 bases, and the junction held 9 bases outside the gene matches. The CDR3 runs 16 residues. Germline assignment: CDR1 SGHRS and CDR2 YFSETQ. The CDR3 is CASSATSGRAEVEQFF. CDR3 coding DNA: TGCGCCAGCAGCGCGACTAGCGGGAGGGCCGAGGTTGAGCAGTTCTTC.

The chain links TRBV5-6 to TRBJ2-1; D is perhaps TRBD2 (5 bases). V gave up 0 bases and J gave up 7 bases, with 20 bases separating them. Germline CDR1 and CDR2: SGHDT and YYEEEE. The CDR3 covers 17 residues. CDR3 coding DNA: TGTGCCAGCAGCTTGGACCAGGAGGTACTAACGAGAAATGAGCAGTTCTTC. This sequence encodes CASSLDQEVLTRNEQFF.

On this clone: Relative to the germline gene, one junction end is altered; a read error may explain this. The chain joins TRBV28 to TRBJ1-5; D uncertain. The CDR3 is 17 amino acids. Germline-derived CDR1 and CDR2 are MDHEN and SYDVKM. The CDR3 coding sequence is TGTGCCAGCAGTTTATGGGGTGCGGAGGATAGCAATCAGCCCCAGAATTTT. Translated: CASSLWGAEDSNQPQNF.

This sequence joins TRBV5-1 and TRBJ1-5, with 7 positions matching TRBD1. CDR1 and CDR2 from the germline V gene are SGHRS and YFSETQ. V was clipped by 1 base and J by 0 bases; unmatched bases: 4. The CDR3 runs to 16 residues. This chain's CDR3 is CASSLTGDNSNQPQHF. CDR3 in DNA: TGCGCCAGCAGCTTGACAGGGGACAATAGCAATCAGCCCCAGCATTTT.

The rearrangement joins TRBV6-5 to TRBJ2-5; 12 bases map to TRBD2. Germline CDR1 reads MNHEY; CDR2 reads SVGAGI. CDR3 size: 16 residues. V lost 2 bases to trimming and J lost 8 bases; unmatched junction nucleotides: 9. CDR3 DNA: TGTGCCAGCAGTTACCGCCTAGCGGGAGGGCGTGATACCCAGTACTTC. This sequence encodes CASSYRLAGGRDTQYF.

This sequence joins TRBV7-2 and TRBJ1-1; D remains unclear. Germline values: CDR1 SGHTA, CDR2 FQGNSA. V was clipped by 5 bases and J by 0 bases, with 13 bases between them. The CDR3 totals 15 residues. CDR3: CASSLRGFLNTEAFF. The CDR3 coding sequence is TGTGCCAGCAGCCTCAGAGGGTTTCTGAACACTGAAGCTTTCTTT.